This T cell receptor beta chain is from a study of blood T cell repertoires in COVID-19. In the study overall: Collection of acute and convalescent COVID-19 samples took place in the United States, Italy and Spain. PBMCs, B-cell-depleted T cells, or T cells provided the cDNA or gDNA that made up the material.

In the original processing: Estimation of nucleated cell counts was performed using reference gene primer amplification. Clones were read by immunoSEQ multiplex PCR, and TCRdb kept only the in-frame ones, dropping some. V and J calls and clone size are those listed in that table; D and trimming were worked out from the DNA. The sample holds over 70,000 clones, 75% to 90% seen once. Germline V lookup: CDR1 LGHNA, CDR2 YSLEER. V lost 4 bases and J lost 0, with 12 bases in between. CDR3 length: 15 residues. This clonotype originated in a man older than 75 with acute or convalescent COVID-19. The chain uses TRBV4-3 and TRBJ1-2; the D is unclear. Material: peripheral blood. The CDR3 region is CASSPEREANYGYTF. The CDR3 region has the DNA TGCGCCAGCAGCCCAGAGCGTGAGGCTAACTATGGCTACACCTTC.